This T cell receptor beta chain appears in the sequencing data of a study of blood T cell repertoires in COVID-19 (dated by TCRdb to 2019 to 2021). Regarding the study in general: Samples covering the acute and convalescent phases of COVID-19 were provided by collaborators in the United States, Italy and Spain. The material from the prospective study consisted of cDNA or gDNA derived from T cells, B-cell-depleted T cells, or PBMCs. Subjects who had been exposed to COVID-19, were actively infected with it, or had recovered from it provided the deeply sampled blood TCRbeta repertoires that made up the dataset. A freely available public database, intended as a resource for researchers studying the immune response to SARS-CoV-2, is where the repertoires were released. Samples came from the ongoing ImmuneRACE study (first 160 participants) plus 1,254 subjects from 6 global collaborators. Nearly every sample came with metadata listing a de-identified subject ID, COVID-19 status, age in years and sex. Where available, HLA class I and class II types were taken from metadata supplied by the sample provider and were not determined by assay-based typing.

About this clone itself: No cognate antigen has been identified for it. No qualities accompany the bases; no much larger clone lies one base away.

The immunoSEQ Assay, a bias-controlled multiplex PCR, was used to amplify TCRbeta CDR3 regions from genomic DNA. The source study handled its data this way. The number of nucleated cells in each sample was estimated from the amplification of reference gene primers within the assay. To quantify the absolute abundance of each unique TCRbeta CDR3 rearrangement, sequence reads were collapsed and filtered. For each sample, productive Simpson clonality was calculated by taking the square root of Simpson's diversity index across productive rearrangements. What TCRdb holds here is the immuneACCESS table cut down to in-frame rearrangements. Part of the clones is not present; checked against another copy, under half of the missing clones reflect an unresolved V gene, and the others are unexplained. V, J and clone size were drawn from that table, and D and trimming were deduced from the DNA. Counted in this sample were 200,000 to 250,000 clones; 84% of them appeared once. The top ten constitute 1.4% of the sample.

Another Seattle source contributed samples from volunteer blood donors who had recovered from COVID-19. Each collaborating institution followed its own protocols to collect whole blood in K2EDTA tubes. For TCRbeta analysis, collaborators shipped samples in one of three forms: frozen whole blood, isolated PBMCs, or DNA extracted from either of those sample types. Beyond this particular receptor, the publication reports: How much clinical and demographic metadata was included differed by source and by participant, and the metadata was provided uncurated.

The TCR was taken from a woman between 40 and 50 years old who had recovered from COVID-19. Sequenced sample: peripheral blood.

The sequenced DNA: TGTGCCAGCAGGCGGACTAGTTGGGAGCAGTACTTC. Its translation reads: CASRRTSWEQYF. The chain employs TRBV6-5 and TRBJ2-7; TRBD2 agrees with 7 junctional bases. Trimming takes 6 bases off V and 7 bases off J; junction bases not matched to a gene: 6. The germline V gene sets CDR1 to MNHEY and CDR2 to SVGAGI. The CDR3 numbers 12 residues from cysteine through phenylalanine. CDR3 DNA is the only sequence kept; it has 36 bases, read in frame from the first base.